This entry features one TCR beta chain sequence. Its antigen remains unidentified. The V gene's germline CDR1 is SNHLY and CDR2 FYNNEI. The germline V and J ends were trimmed by 3 bases and 0 bases, with 11 bases remaining between them. CDR3 size: 16 residues. The sample comes from a study of cytomegalovirus exposure and HLA in healthy donors. Study observations and caveats: The authors listed over 150 TCR beta chains as cytomegalovirus-associated. A previous analysis found most TCR beta V segments productive roughly 90% or roughly 30% of the time. Reportedly, cytomegalovirus status was diagnosed with high sensitivity and specificity. Donors were assumed by presence/absence analyses to have roughly uniform sequencing depth.

Primers for the PCR totalled 60 Vbeta and 13 Jbeta. Repertoires were generated with immunoSEQ multiplex PCR, while TCRdb's copy carries only in-frame clones and drops some. The table has about 120,000 clones, about 68% seen once; the top ten hold roughly 10%. The sequence derives from a woman between 40 and 50 years old in good health and CMV-seropositive. The chain is built from TRBV2 and TRBJ1-4; D is undetermined. What was sequenced was PBMCs. The chain's CDR3 is CASSDPSRATNEKLFF. As DNA, the CDR3 is TGTGCCAGCAGTGATCCGTCGAGAGCAACTAATGAAAAACTGTTTTTT.